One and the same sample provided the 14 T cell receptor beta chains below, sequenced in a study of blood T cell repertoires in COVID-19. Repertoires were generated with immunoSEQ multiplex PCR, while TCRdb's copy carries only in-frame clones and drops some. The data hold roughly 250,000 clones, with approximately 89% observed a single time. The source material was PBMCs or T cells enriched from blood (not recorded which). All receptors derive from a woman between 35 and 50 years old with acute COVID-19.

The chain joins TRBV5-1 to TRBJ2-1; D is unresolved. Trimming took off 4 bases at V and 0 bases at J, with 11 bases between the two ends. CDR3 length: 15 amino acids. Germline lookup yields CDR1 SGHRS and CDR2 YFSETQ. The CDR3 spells CASSDVPGSYNEQFF. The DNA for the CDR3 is TGCGCCAGCAGCGACGTGCCGGGCTCCTACAATGAGCAGTTCTTC.

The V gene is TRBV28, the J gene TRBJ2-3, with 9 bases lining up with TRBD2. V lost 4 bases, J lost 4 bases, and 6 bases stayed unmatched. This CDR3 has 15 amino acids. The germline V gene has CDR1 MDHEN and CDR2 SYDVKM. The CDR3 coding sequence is TGTGCCAGCAGTTGGATAGCGGGAGTCCCAGATACGCAGTATTTT. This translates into CASSWIAGVPDTQYF.

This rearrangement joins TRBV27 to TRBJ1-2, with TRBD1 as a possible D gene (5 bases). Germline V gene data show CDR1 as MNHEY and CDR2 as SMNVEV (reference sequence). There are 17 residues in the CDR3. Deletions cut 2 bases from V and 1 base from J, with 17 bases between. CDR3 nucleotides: TGTGCCAGCAGTTTAATTGGGGCAGGGTCATATAACTATGGCTACACCTTC. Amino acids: CASSLIGAGSYNYGYTF.

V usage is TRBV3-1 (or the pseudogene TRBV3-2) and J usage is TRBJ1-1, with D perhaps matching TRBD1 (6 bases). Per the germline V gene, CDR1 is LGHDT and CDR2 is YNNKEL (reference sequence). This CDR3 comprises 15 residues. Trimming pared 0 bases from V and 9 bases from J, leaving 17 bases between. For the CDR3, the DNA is TGTGCCAGCAGCCAAGAGATCTTGGGGGCGGATAAAGCTTTCTTT. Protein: CASSQEILGADKAFF.

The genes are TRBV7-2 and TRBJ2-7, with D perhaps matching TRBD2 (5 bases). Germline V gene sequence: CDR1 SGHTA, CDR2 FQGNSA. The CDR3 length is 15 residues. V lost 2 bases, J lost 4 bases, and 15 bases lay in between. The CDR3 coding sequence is TGTGCCAGCAGCTTAACGGGAATGAAAGGGTACGAGCAGTACGTC. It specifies CASSLTGMKGYEQYV.

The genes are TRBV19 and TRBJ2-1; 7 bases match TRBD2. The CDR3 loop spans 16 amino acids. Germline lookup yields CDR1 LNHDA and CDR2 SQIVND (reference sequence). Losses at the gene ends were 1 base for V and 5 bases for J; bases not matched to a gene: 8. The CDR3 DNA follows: TGTGCCAGTAGTATAGTAGTCGGGAGGAAGGACAATGAGCAGTTCTTC. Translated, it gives CASSIVVGRKDNEQFF. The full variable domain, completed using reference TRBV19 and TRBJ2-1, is DGGITQSPKYLFRKEGQNVTLSCEQNLNHDAMYWYRQDPGQGLRLIYYSQIVNDFQKGDIAEGYSVSREKKESFPLTVTSAQKNPTAFYLCASSIVVGRKDNEQFFGPGTRLTVL.

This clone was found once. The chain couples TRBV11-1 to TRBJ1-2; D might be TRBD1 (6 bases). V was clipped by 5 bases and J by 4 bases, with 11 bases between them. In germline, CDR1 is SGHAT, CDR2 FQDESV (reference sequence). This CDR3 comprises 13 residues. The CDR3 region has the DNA TGTGCCAGCAGCCCCCGGGACACCTATGGCTACACCTTC. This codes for CASSPRDTYGYTF.

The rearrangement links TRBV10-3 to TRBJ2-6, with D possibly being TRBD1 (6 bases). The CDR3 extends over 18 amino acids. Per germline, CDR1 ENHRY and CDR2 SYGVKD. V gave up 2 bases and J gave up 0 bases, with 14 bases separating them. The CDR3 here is CAISETGQTLSGANVLTF. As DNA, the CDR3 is TGTGCCATCAGTGAGACAGGACAGACCCTCTCTGGGGCCAACGTCCTGACTTTC.

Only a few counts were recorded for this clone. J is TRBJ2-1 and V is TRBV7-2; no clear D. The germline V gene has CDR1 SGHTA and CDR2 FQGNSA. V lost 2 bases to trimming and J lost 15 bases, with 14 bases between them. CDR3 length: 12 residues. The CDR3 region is CASSLNTGERFF. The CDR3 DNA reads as TGTGCCAGCAGCTTAAACACGGGTGAAAGGTTCTTC.

CDR3 protein: CATSRELAGGLFEQFF. CDR3 coding DNA: TGTGCCACCAGCAGAGAGTTGGCGGGAGGCCTTTTTGAGCAGTTCTTC. The J gene is TRBJ2-1, the V gene TRBV15; 8 bases fit TRBD2. This CDR3 contains 16 residues. The germline V gene encodes CDR1 LNHNV and CDR2 YYDKDF (reference sequence). J was trimmed by 9 bases and V by 0 bases; bases with no gene match: 10.

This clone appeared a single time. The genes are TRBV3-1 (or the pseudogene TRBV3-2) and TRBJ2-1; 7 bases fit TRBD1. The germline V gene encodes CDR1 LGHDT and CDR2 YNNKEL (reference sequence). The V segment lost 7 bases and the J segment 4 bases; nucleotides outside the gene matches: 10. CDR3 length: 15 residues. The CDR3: CASKSQGGAYNEQFF. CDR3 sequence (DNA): TGTGCCAGCAAATCTCAAGGGGGCGCGTACAATGAGCAGTTCTTC.

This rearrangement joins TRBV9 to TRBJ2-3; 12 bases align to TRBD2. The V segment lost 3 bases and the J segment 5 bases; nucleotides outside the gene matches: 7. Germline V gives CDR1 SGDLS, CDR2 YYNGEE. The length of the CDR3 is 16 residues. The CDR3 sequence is CASSGRLAGELDTQYF. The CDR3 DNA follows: TGTGCCAGCAGCGGTAGACTAGCGGGAGAGCTAGATACGCAGTATTTT.

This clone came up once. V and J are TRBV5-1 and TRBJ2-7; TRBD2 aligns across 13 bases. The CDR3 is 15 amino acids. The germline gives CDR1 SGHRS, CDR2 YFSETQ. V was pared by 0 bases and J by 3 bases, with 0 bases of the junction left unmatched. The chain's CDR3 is CASSLGTSGSYEQYV. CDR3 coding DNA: TGCGCCAGCAGCTTGGGGACTAGCGGGAGCTACGAGCAGTACGTC.

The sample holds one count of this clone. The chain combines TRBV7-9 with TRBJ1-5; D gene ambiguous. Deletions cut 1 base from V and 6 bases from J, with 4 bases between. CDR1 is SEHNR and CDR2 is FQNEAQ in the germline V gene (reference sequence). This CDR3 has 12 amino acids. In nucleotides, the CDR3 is TGTGCCAGCAGCTTAGTGCGTCAGCCCCAGCATTTT. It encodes CASSLVRQPQHF.